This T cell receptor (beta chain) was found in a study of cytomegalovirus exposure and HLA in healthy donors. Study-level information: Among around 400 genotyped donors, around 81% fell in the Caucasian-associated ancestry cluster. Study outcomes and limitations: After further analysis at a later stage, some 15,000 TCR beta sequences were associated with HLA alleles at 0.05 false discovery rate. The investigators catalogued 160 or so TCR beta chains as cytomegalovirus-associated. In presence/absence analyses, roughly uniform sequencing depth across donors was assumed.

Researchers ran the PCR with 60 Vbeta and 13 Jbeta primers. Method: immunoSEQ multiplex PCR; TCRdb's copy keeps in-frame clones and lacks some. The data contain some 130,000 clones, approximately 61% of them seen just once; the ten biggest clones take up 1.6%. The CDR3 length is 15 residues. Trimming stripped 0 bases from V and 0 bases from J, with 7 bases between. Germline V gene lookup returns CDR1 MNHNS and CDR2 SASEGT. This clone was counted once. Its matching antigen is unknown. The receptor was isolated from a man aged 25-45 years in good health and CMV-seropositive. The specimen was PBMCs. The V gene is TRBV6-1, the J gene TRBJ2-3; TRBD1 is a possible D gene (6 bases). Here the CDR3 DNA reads TGTGCCAGCAGTGAAGCGAGGGGGAGCACAGATACGCAGTATTTT. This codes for CASSEARGSTDTQYF.